The 21 T cell receptor beta chains below were found in one sample sequenced in a study of cytomegalovirus exposure and HLA in healthy donors. With 60 Vbeta and 13 Jbeta primers, the PCR was carried out. Only in-frame clones appear in the TCRdb table, and some are missing; sequencing was by immunoSEQ multiplex PCR. The repertoire holds 130,000 to 150,000 clones, roughly 84% seen once, with less than 2.5% in the top ten. The sample comprised PBMCs. The receptors derive from a boy aged 2 to 10 in good health and CMV-seronegative.

V gene TRBV10-3 combines with J gene TRBJ2-7, with 8 bases that match TRBD1. J gave up 5 bases and V 1 base, and 1 base lay outside the gene matches. In germline, CDR1 is ENHRY, CDR2 SYGVKD. CDR3 length equals 13 residues. The CDR3 DNA sequence: TGTGCCATCAGTGAGTTGACAGGGGACGAGCAGTACTTC. This gives the protein CAISELTGDEQYF.

The V and J genes are TRBV11-2 and TRBJ2-3, with D possibly matching TRBD1 (5 bases). This CDR3 is built from 15 residues. Germline V gene sequence: CDR1 SGHAT, CDR2 FQNNGV. V was trimmed by 2 bases and J by 0 bases, leaving 9 bases between them. The CDR3: CASSLSAGSTDTQYF. The CDR3 nucleotides are TGTGCCAGCAGCTTATCTGCAGGGAGCACAGATACGCAGTATTTT.

V is TRBV5-1 and J is TRBJ1-2; D may be TRBD1 (6 bases). The CDR3 totals 16 residues. With 7 bases removed from V and 6 bases from J, the gap between germline ends came to 25 bases. The germline V gene encodes CDR1 SGHRS and CDR2 YFSETQ. This CDR3 reads CASSFPQRGRLDGYTF. The CDR3 region has the DNA TGCGCCAGCTCATTCCCCCAGCGGGGGCGTCTAGATGGCTACACCTTC.

The rearrangement uses TRBV18 and TRBJ2-4, with D perhaps TRBD1 (6 bases). This CDR3 has 15 amino acids. Germline V lookup: CDR1 KGHSH, CDR2 LQKENI. The V gene lost 3 bases and the J gene lost 4 bases, with 13 bases spanning the gap. In nucleotides, the CDR3 is TGTGCCAGCTCACCTATTAGGACAGATAAAAACATTCAGTACTTC. Translated, it gives CASSPIRTDKNIQYF.

The J gene is TRBJ2-7, the V gene TRBV6-5; TRBD1 matches 7 bases. The germline gives CDR1 MNHEY, CDR2 SVGAGI. With 8 bases clipped from V and 2 bases from J, the junction kept 12 bases outside the gene matches. The CDR3 is 15 residues long. The CDR3 coding sequence is TGTGCCAGCGGGGAACTGACAGGGTTCGCCTACGAGCAGTACTTC. This encodes CASGELTGFAYEQYF.

This clone has only one observation. This chain uses TRBV9 with TRBJ1-6; 8 bases fit TRBD1. Germline-derived CDR1 and CDR2 are SGDLS and YYNGEE. J lost 8 bases, V lost 0 bases, and 4 bases had no gene match. This CDR3 contains 15 residues. DNA of the CDR3: TGTGCCAGCAGCGTAGCATCAGGGGGCGATTCACCCCTCCACTTT. It encodes CASSVASGGDSPLHF.

This clone has only a few counts. This chain uses TRBV10-2 with TRBJ2-7, with 7 bases identical to TRBD2. CDR1 is WSHSY and CDR2 is SAAADI in the germline V gene. The CDR3 has 16 residues. The V gene end was trimmed by 9 bases and the J gene end by 0 bases; junction bases not matched to a gene: 14. The CDR3 region has the DNA TGCGCCAGTCTTGGTCTAGCGGATACATTCTCCTACGAGCAGTACTTC. It codes for CASLGLADTFSYEQYF.

This chain joins TRBV7-2 and TRBJ2-4; 8 bases match TRBD2. The CDR3 contains 18 residues. Germline V lookup: CDR1 SGHTA, CDR2 FQGNSA. The J segment lost 2 bases and the V segment lost 1 base, leaving 10 bases of the junction unmatched. CDR3 region: CASSLGPGGTLSKNIQYF. The DNA of the CDR3 is TGTGCCAGCAGCTTAGGCCCGGGGGGGACCTTATCCAAAAACATTCAGTACTTC. The variable domain in full, completed from reference TRBV7-2 and TRBJ2-4, reads GAGVSQSPSNKVTEKGKDVELRCDPISGHTALYWYRQSLGQGLEFLIYFQGNSAPDKSGLPSDRFSAERTGGSVSTLTIQRTQQEDSAVYLCASSLGPGGTLSKNIQYFGAGTRLSVL.

The chain is built from TRBV18 and TRBJ1-3; 7 nucleotides align to TRBD1. The CDR3 sequence is 16 residues long. CDR1 is KGHSH and CDR2 is LQKENI in the germline V gene. Trimming took 3 bases from V and 5 from J; bases not matched to a gene: 10. The CDR3 here is CASSPLGQFVRNTIYF. CDR3 nucleotide sequence: TGTGCCAGCTCACCCTTGGGACAGTTCGTGAGAAACACCATATATTTT.

This clone was picked up a small number of times. V is TRBV5-1 and J is TRBJ1-5, with unresolved D. V was trimmed by 0 bases and J by 7 bases, leaving 8 bases between them. CDR3 length: 13 residues. CDR1 is SGHRS, CDR2 YFSETQ, per germline. The CDR3 is CASSLDFGQPQHF. The CDR3 nucleotides read TGCGCCAGCAGCTTGGATTTTGGCCAGCCCCAGCATTTT.

This chain connects TRBV27 to TRBJ2-2; 10 nucleotides agree with TRBD2. Trimming cost V 3 bases and J 5 bases; bases outside gene matches: 3. CDR1 is MNHEY and CDR2 is SMNVEV in the germline V gene (reference sequence). CDR3 length: 15 residues. The CDR3 here is CASSFKRGGTGELFF. Written as DNA, the CDR3 is TGTGCCAGCAGTTTCAAGCGGGGGGGAACCGGGGAGCTGTTTTTT.

This clone occurred a few times. V and J are TRBV5-1 and TRBJ1-4, with unresolved D. CDR1 is SGHRS and CDR2 is YFSETQ in the germline V gene. With 0 bases removed from V and 8 bases from J, the gap between germline ends came to 8 bases. CDR3 size: 13 residues. The CDR3, as DNA: TGCGCCAGCAGCTTGGCGTTGCGGGAAAAACTGTTTTTT. Its protein product is CASSLALREKLFF.

CDR3 in amino acids: CASSLASREQYF. As DNA, the CDR3 is TGTGCCAGCAGCTTAGCGAGTCGGGAGCAGTACTTC. V and J are TRBV7-2 and TRBJ2-5, with D possibly matching TRBD2 (6 bases). V was cut by 0 bases and J by 11 bases, with 10 bases left in between. Germline CDR1 SGHTA, CDR2 FQGNSA. The CDR3 totals 12 residues.

The J gene is TRBJ2-7, the V gene TRBV11-2; 10 bases map to TRBD1. This CDR3 is 17 amino acids long. Germline V lookup: CDR1 SGHAT, CDR2 FQNNGV. V was clipped by 0 bases and J by 6 bases; unmatched bases: 11. CDR3 sequence reads: CASSLDPSRTGGREQYF. CDR3 nucleotides: TGTGCCAGCAGCTTAGATCCGTCCCGGACAGGGGGTCGCGAGCAGTACTTC.

This clone was observed a single time. The chain employs TRBV18 and TRBJ1-1; 8 bases match TRBD1. CDR1 is KGHSH and CDR2 is LQKENI in the germline V gene. V lost 3 bases, J lost 10 bases, and 13 bases stayed unmatched. The CDR3 consists of 15 residues. The CDR3 coding sequence is TGTGCCAGCTCACCTACAGGGGGTGAACTCGGGGTAGCTTTCTTT. Encoded protein: CASSPTGGELGVAFF.

This clone appeared once. The chain employs TRBV19 and TRBJ2-1; 8 positions agree with TRBD1. The CDR3 runs to 14 residues. V trimming: 7 bases; J trimming: 12 bases; junction bases outside the gene matches: 14. CDR1 and CDR2 from the germline V gene are LNHDA and SQIVND (reference sequence). As DNA, the CDR3 is TGTGCCAGTAAGGACAGGGCTCCCAAGTATGGGCAGTTCTTC. It specifies CASKDRAPKYGQFF.

The chain is built from TRBV6-5 and TRBJ2-5; 11 nucleotides agree with TRBD2. This CDR3 contains 13 residues. Germline trimming cut 6 bases from V and 7 bases from J; bases unmatched to any gene: 4. Germline-derived CDR1 and CDR2 are MNHEY and SVGAGI. CDR3 region: CASSPSGGTTQYF. The CDR3 nucleotides are TGTGCCAGCAGCCCTAGCGGGGGGACGACCCAGTACTTC.

This clone was seen only a few times. The chain carries TRBV7-9 and TRBJ1-1; D is perhaps TRBD1 (6 bases). The germline CDR1 and CDR2 sequences are SEHNR and FQNEAQ (reference sequence). V shed 3 bases and J shed 0 bases, with 17 bases lying between them. The CDR3 is 17 residues long. The CDR3 DNA follows: TGTGCCAGCAGCTTGGGTCAGGGGCCCAGGATGAACACTGAAGCTTTCTTT. Translation gives CASSLGQGPRMNTEAFF.

A word on this clone: This sample includes further DNA sequences coding for the same CDR3. The gene calls are TRBV6-5 and TRBJ2-7; perhaps TRBD2 as D (6 bases). Deletions cut 4 bases from V and 1 base from J, with 11 bases between. Germline CDR1 MNHEY, CDR2 SVGAGI. The length of the CDR3 is 14 residues. The CDR3 DNA reads as TGTGCCAGCAGTTCCAGCGGGTCTTCCTACGAGCAGTACTTC. Residues: CASSSSGSSYEQYF.

The rearrangement uses TRBV2 and TRBJ2-7, with 12 bases identical to TRBD2. The ends lost 7 bases at V and 5 bases at J; junction bases unmatched: 6. The CDR3 spans 14 residues. From germline, CDR1 is SNHLY and CDR2 FYNNEI. CDR3 residues: CASNRLAGVNEQYF. In DNA, the CDR3 is TGTGCCAGCAATAGACTAGCGGGAGTAAACGAGCAGTACTTC.

The V gene is TRBV5-4, the J gene TRBJ2-3, with D possibly matching TRBD2 (6 bases). The V end lost 4 bases, the J end lost 4 bases, and 16 bases lay between the germline ends. The CDR3 length is 15 residues. Germline assignment: CDR1 SGHNT and CDR2 YYREEE (reference sequence). CDR3 in amino acids: CASSPIGSLPDTQYF. CDR3 nucleotide sequence: TGTGCCAGCAGCCCAATCGGGAGTCTCCCAGATACGCAGTATTTT. Supplemented by reference TRBV5-4 and TRBJ2-3, the full variable domain reads ETGVTQSPTHLIKTRGQQVTLRCSSQSGHNTVSWYQQALGQGPQFIFQYYREEENGRGNFPPRFSGLQFPNYSSELNVNALELDDSALYLCASSPIGSLPDTQYFGPGTRLTVL.